This T cell receptor beta chain was profiled in a study of shared clonotypes between healthy human individuals. Germline CDR1 and CDR2: ENHRY and SYGVKD. V lost 2 bases and J lost 4, with 12 bases in between. The CDR3 sequence is 14 residues long. Turning to this clone: The antigen is not known.

Produced via immunoSEQ multiplex PCR; TCRdb's table is partial and in-frame only. The table lists a few hundred thousand clones, over 60% of them singletons, with 12% in the top ten. Findings and caveats of the study: Blood was the sole source, and tissue repertoires probably differ.

The sequence came from a woman aged 40-49 years in good health. Some clones in this sample may be carry-over from other donors' samples. V and J are TRBV10-3 and TRBJ2-7; D might be TRBD2 (6 bases). Sequencing input: PBMCs. CDR3 in amino acids: CAISEPGVGYEQYF. The CDR3 bases are TGTGCCATCAGTGAGCCGGGGGTTGGGTACGAGCAGTACTTC.